A single sample gave rise to the 8 T cell receptor beta chains below, sequenced in a study of cytomegalovirus exposure and HLA in healthy donors. With 60 Vbeta and 13 Jbeta primers, the PCR was carried out. The method was immunoSEQ multiplex PCR; TCRdb's version includes in-frame clones alone and lacks a portion of them. Among under 250,000 clones listed, roughly 82% were seen once. The source material was PBMCs. The receptors were gathered from a man aged 40-49 years in good health and CMV-seropositive.

The V gene is TRBV9, the J gene TRBJ2-5; D might be TRBD2 (6 bases). This CDR3 comprises 14 residues. Germline V CDR1 and CDR2: SGDLS, YYNGEE. V was cut by 3 bases and J by 5 bases, with 14 bases left in between. Here the CDR3 DNA reads TGTGCCAGCAGCGGCGGGACCCTGGGGGAGACCCAGTACTTC. Protein product: CASSGGTLGETQYF.

This chain connects TRBV30 to TRBJ1-3; TRBD1 is a possible D gene (6 bases). The CDR3 length is 16 residues. Germline V gives CDR1 GTSNPN, CDR2 SVGIG (reference sequence). The V end lost 4 bases, the J end lost 1 base, and 17 bases lay between the germline ends. CDR3 sequence: CAWTRLQGVSGNTIYF. The CDR3 DNA sequence: TGTGCCTGGACCCGTTTACAGGGAGTTTCTGGAAACACCATATATTTT.

This chain links TRBV28 with TRBJ1-4; 7 bases line up with TRBD1. With V trimmed by 5 bases and J by 7 bases, 10 bases remained unmatched. CDR3 length: 15 residues. The germline gives CDR1 MDHEN, CDR2 SYDVKM. Here the CDR3 DNA reads TGTGCCAGCAGTCGTATGACAGGGTTTATTGAAAAACTGTTTTTT. Its protein product is CASSRMTGFIEKLFF.

The chain couples TRBV28 to TRBJ2-1; 9 bases fit TRBD2. After removal of 3 bases from V and 7 bases from J, the junction contained 7 bases not matched to a gene. CDR3 size: 15 residues. Germline CDR1 reads MDHEN; CDR2 reads SYDVKM. The CDR3 protein is CASSLELAGSNEQFF. In DNA form, the CDR3 reads TGTGCCAGCAGTTTGGAGCTAGCGGGAAGTAATGAGCAGTTCTTC. Based on the CDR3 plus reference TRBV28 and TRBJ2-1, the full variable domain is DVKVTQSSRYLVKRTGEKVFLECVQDMDHENMFWYRQDPGLGLRLIYFSYDVKMKEKGDIPEGYSVSREKKERFSLILESASTNQTSMYLCASSLELAGSNEQFFGPGTRLTVL.

The rearrangement uses TRBV7-9 and TRBJ1-2, with no clear D. The germline V gene encodes CDR1 SEHNR and CDR2 FQNEAQ (reference sequence). This CDR3 has 11 residues. CDR3: CSAVGGYGYTF. Written as DNA, the CDR3 is TGTTCCGCGGTAGGAGGGTATGGCTACACCTTC.

The chain links TRBV5-1 to TRBJ2-3; tentatively, D is TRBD2 (5 bases). The V end was cut by 0 bases, the J end by 4 bases, with 9 bases between. Per the germline V gene, CDR1 is SGHRS and CDR2 is YFSETQ. There are 14 residues in the CDR3. The CDR3 here is CASSLGPGADTQYF. In DNA form, the CDR3 reads TGCGCCAGCAGCTTGGGTCCCGGGGCAGATACGCAGTATTTT.

The V and J genes are TRBV9 and TRBJ1-1; no firm D call. The V and J ends lost 4 bases and 5 bases respectively, with 21 bases between them. The CDR3 is 16 residues long. Germline V gives CDR1 SGDLS, CDR2 YYNGEE. CDR3 sequence: CASSPRESLFSTEAFF. The CDR3 DNA follows: TGTGCCAGCAGCCCCCGGGAAAGCTTATTTAGTACTGAAGCTTTCTTT.

This chain uses TRBV5-1 with TRBJ2-5, with 7 bases aligning to TRBD2. The germline V gene encodes CDR1 SGHRS and CDR2 YFSETQ. The CDR3 consists of 16 residues. V gave up 2 bases and J gave up 4 bases; unmatched junction bases: 11. CDR3 bases: TGCGCCAGCAGCTTCGCCCCCGCGGGAGCCGTAGAGACCCAGTACTTC. Protein product: CASSFAPAGAVETQYF.